The next 17 T cell receptor beta chains were all read from a single sample in a study of CD8 T cells in Susac syndrome. After extraction with the RNeasy kit, roughly 0.45 to 1 ug of the RNA was reverse transcribed using random hexamers. TCRdb ran MiXCR on the immunoSEQ multiplex PCR reads and lists one entry per CDR3 protein. The sample carries about 77,000 distinct CDR3 sequences, 93% recorded once. Sequencing was done on a sample of CD4+ T cells from PBMCs. Source of these receptors: a human donor with Susac syndrome.

This rearrangement joins TRBV4-1 to TRBJ1-5; TRBD1 might be the D (6 bases). CDR1 is MGHRA and CDR2 is YSYEKL in the germline V gene. Trimming cost V 4 bases and J 3 bases, with 16 bases left between them. This CDR3 is built from 16 residues. CDR3 residues: CASSRRPGHDNQPQHF. The CDR3 DNA reads TGCGCCAGCAGCCGCCGCCCGGGACACGACAATCAGCCCCAGCATTTT.

The chain has TRBV29-1 and TRBJ1-1; a possible D gene is TRBD1 (6 bases). The V gene's germline CDR1 is SQVTM and CDR2 ANQGSEA. The CDR3 spans 12 residues. Trimming removed 4 bases from V and 8 bases from J, with 14 bases in between. DNA for the CDR3: TGCAGCGTTGGACAGGAGAGGCGGGAAGCTTTCTTT. Its protein is CSVGQERREAFF.

The count of this clonotype is one. The chain links TRBV18 to TRBJ2-7; 9 bases map to TRBD2. The CDR3 length is 16 residues. The germline CDR1 and CDR2 sequences are KGHSH and LQKENI. With 3 bases clipped from V and 6 bases from J, the junction kept 12 bases outside the gene matches. The CDR3 region has the DNA TGTGCCAGCTCACCGAGTAGCGGGAGAGGAGCGGGCGAGCAGTACTTC. This sequence encodes CASSPSSGRGAGEQYF.

The V and J genes are TRBV3-1 and TRBJ1-1; 7 nucleotides match TRBD1. The trim removed 0 bases at V and 5 bases at J, leaving 6 bases unmatched. The CDR3 is 15 amino acids. Germline values: CDR1 LGHDT, CDR2 YNNKEL (reference sequence). CDR3 loop: CASSQDGSQGTEAFF. CDR3 nucleotides: TGTGCCAGCAGCCAAGATGGGTCACAGGGGACTGAAGCTTTCTTT.

This chain uses TRBV27 with TRBJ2-7, with TRBD1 matching over 9 bases. The V gene end was trimmed by 5 bases and the J gene end by 1 base; junction bases not matched to a gene: 3. The germline V gene encodes CDR1 MNHEY and CDR2 SMNVEV (reference sequence). The CDR3 extends over 14 amino acids. CDR3 region: CASSGTGISYEQYF. The CDR3 nucleotides are TGTGCCAGCAGTGGGACAGGGATTTCCTACGAGCAGTACTTC.

The rearrangement uses TRBV20-1 and TRBJ1-2; D gene unclear. V gave up 0 bases and J gave up 7 bases, with 12 bases separating them. The CDR3 runs to 13 residues. Germline values: CDR1 DFQATT, CDR2 SNEGSKA (reference sequence). Written as DNA, the CDR3 is TGCAGTGCTAGAGATAATACCTGGATTGGCTACACCTTC. Translated, it gives CSARDNTWIGYTF.

Here the CDR3 reads CASSPGRHNSPLHF. As DNA, the CDR3 is TGTGCCAGCAGCCCGGGACGACATAATTCACCCCTCCACTTT. The chain is built from TRBV7-2 and TRBJ1-6; D may be TRBD1 (5 bases). CDR3 length: 14 residues. Germline CDR1 reads SGHTA; CDR2 reads FQGNSA. The V end lost 5 bases, the J end lost 5 bases, and 10 bases lay between the germline ends.

V gene TRBV7-2 combines with J gene TRBJ1-5; D is undetermined. CDR1 SGHTA and CDR2 FQGNSA come from the germline V gene. V was clipped by 3 bases and J by 0 bases, with 6 bases between them. The CDR3 extends over 14 amino acids. The CDR3 DNA sequence: TGTGCCAGCAGCTTGATTAATAGCAATCAGCCCCAGCATTTT. Its translation is CASSLINSNQPQHF.

This clonotype was observed a single time. The chain couples TRBV5-1 to TRBJ2-6; 8 bases line up with TRBD1. CDR3 size: 16 residues. V was pared by 4 bases and J by 4 bases, with 7 bases of the junction left unmatched. CDR1 is SGHRS, CDR2 YFSETQ, per germline. CDR3 residues: CASSPGQGIGANVLTF. The DNA of the CDR3 is TGCGCCAGCAGCCCCGGACAGGGAATCGGGGCCAACGTCCTGACTTTC.

The rearrangement uses TRBV7-2 and TRBJ2-1; D is unresolved. This CDR3 is 15 amino acids long. Germline lookup yields CDR1 SGHTA and CDR2 FQGNSA. V lost 4 bases, J lost 0 bases, and 10 bases lay in between. Here the CDR3 reads CASSSRRSSYNEQFF. The CDR3 bases are TGTGCCAGCAGCTCCCGACGGAGCTCCTACAATGAGCAGTTCTTC.

This chain links TRBV27 with TRBJ2-5, with D possibly being TRBD2 (6 bases). The V end lost 6 bases, the J end lost 3 bases, and 17 bases lay between the germline ends. This CDR3 region has 15 residues. Germline V CDR1 and CDR2: MNHEY, SMNVEV (reference sequence). The CDR3 loop reads CASRRLPGEKETQYF. CDR3 nucleotide sequence: TGTGCCAGCAGGCGTCTGCCGGGAGAGAAAGAGACCCAGTACTTC.

The chain recombines TRBV6-6 with TRBJ1-1; maybe TRBD1 (6 bases). In germline, CDR1 is MNHNY, CDR2 SVGAGI (reference sequence). The V and J ends lost 2 bases and 1 base respectively, with 14 bases between them. There are 16 residues in the CDR3. This CDR3 is CASSYPRTETNTEAFF. The CDR3, as DNA: TGTGCCAGCAGTTACCCGAGGACAGAGACGAACACTGAAGCTTTCTTT.

The chain links TRBV4-1 to TRBJ2-1, with D possibly TRBD2 on 6 matching bases. V was pared by 5 bases and J by 0 bases, with 26 bases between. CDR1 MGHRA and CDR2 YSYEKL come from the germline V gene. The CDR3 totals 20 residues. Here the CDR3 reads CASSDPGLNFLLSSYNEQFF. Here the CDR3 DNA reads TGCGCCAGCAGCGATCCGGGACTCAACTTCCTATTAAGCTCCTACAATGAGCAGTTCTTC.

The chain is built from TRBV10-3 and TRBJ1-6; D gene uncertain. The V end was cut by 3 bases, the J end by 6 bases, with 12 bases between. Germline values: CDR1 ENHRY, CDR2 SYGVKD. The CDR3 sequence is 15 residues long. The CDR3, as DNA: TGTGCCATCAGTGAAATGACGGGGAGTAATTCACCCCTCCACTTT. It codes for CAISEMTGSNSPLHF.

This chain connects TRBV12-3 or TRBV12-4 to TRBJ1-1; 8 bases match TRBD1. CDR3 length: 16 residues. With V trimmed by 5 bases and J by 10 bases, 18 bases remained unmatched. The CDR3, as DNA: TGTGCCAGCAGTCCCGGACAGGGTAGGTCAATCCTGGGAGCTTTCTTT. Translated, it gives CASSPGQGRSILGAFF.

V and J are TRBV7-2 and TRBJ2-3; D might be TRBD2 (6 bases). Trimming took off 1 base at V and 5 bases at J, with 13 bases between the two ends. The CDR3 is 15 amino acids. CDR1 and CDR2 from the germline V gene are SGHTA and FQGNSA. The CDR3 reads CASSLEGGVGDTQYF. CDR3 nucleotide sequence: TGTGCCAGCAGCTTAGAAGGAGGGGTGGGAGATACGCAGTATTTT.

This chain joins TRBV12-3 or TRBV12-4 and TRBJ2-2; TRBD2 matches 12 bases. The CDR3 sequence is 16 residues long. The J segment lost 4 bases and the V segment lost 7 bases, leaving 7 bases of the junction unmatched. The CDR3: CASTLSSGGATGELFF. The CDR3 DNA follows: TGTGCCAGCACTCTTTCTAGCGGGGGGGCCACCGGGGAGCTGTTTTTT.